Below are 2 T cell receptor beta chains sequenced from a single sample in a study of blood T cell repertoires in COVID-19. TCRdb's table, derived via immunoSEQ multiplex PCR, lists solely in-frame clones and lacks some. The sample comprises 55,000 to 80,000 clones, around 80% of which are singletons, and approximately 15% rests with the top ten. Material for sequencing was peripheral blood. The receptors originated from a man between 60 and 75 years old with COVID-19, enrolled during active disease.

This clone was detected ten times or more. The chain joins TRBV6-6 to TRBJ1-1, with D unclear. CDR3 size: 15 residues. Trimming pared 2 bases from V and 5 bases from J, leaving 15 bases between. CDR1 MNHNY and CDR2 SVGAGI come from the germline V gene (reference sequence). The CDR3 nucleotides read TGTGCCAGCAGTTACGTTTCGGTATTCATGACTGAAGCTTTCTTT. This encodes CASSYVSVFMTEAFF.

J is TRBJ1-4 and V is TRBV3-1 (or the pseudogene TRBV3-2); TRBD1 matches 7 bases. Looked up from germline, CDR1 is LGHDT and CDR2 is YNNKEL (reference sequence). Trimming cost V 1 base and J 7 bases; bases outside gene matches: 3. The length of the CDR3 is 14 residues. The CDR3 DNA sequence: TGTGCCAGCAGCCAAGGCTGGGACAGTGAAAAACTGTTTTTT. Translated: CASSQGWDSEKLFF.